This TCR beta chain was observed in a study of blood T cell repertoires in COVID-19. The data were produced by immunoSEQ multiplex PCR, yet TCRdb's version contains in-frame clones alone and is incomplete. The table shows around 310,000 clones, with 70% to 90% occurring only once. This CDR3 contains 20 residues. After removal of 3 bases from V and 0 bases from J, the junction contained 15 bases not matched to a gene. Germline V CDR1 and CDR2: LGHDT, YNNKEL (reference sequence). There are a few counts of this clone. The TCR sequence derives from a woman aged 50 to 60 with active or convalescent COVID-19. The sample consisted of peripheral blood. The chain recombines TRBV3-1 (or the pseudogene TRBV3-2) with TRBJ1-3, with 9 positions matching TRBD1. CDR3: CASSQGTGKPILSSGNTIYF. CDR3 bases: TGTGCCAGCAGCCAGGGGACAGGGAAACCTATCTTGAGCTCTGGAAACACCATATATTTT.